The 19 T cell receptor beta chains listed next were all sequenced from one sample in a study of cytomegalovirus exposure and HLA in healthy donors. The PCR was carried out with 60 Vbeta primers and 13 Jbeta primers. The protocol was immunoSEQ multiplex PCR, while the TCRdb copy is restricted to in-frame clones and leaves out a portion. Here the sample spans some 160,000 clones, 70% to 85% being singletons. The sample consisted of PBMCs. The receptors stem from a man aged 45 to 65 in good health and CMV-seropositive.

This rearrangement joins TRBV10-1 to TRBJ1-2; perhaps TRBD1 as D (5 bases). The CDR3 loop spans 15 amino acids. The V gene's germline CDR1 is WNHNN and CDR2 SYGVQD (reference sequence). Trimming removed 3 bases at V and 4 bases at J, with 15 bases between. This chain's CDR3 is CASSDSPTGAYGYTF. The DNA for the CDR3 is TGCGCCAGCAGTGATTCCCCCACAGGCGCCTATGGCTACACCTTC.

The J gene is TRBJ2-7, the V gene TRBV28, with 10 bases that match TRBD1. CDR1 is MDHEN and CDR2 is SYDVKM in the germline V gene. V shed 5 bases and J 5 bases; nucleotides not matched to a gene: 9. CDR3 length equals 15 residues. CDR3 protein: CASSVDRGRDHEQYF. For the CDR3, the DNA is TGTGCCAGCAGTGTTGACAGGGGGCGCGACCACGAGCAGTACTTC.

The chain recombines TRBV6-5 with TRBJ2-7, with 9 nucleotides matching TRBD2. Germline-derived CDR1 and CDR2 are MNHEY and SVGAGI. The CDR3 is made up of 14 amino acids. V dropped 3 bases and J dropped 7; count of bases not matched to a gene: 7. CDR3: CASSYGRGGWEQYF. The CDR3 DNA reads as TGTGCCAGCAGTTATGGGCGGGGGGGGTGGGAGCAGTACTTC.

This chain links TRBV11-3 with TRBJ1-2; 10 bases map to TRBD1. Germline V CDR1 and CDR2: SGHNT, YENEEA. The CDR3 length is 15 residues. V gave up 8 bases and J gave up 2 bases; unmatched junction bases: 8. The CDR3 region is CASCKGQGLNYGYTF. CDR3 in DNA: TGTGCCAGCTGCAAGGGACAGGGGCTAAACTATGGCTACACCTTC. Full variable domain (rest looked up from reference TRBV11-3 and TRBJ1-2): EAGVVQSPRYKIIEKKQPVAFWCNPISGHNTLYWYLQNLGQGPELLIRYENEEAVDDSQLPKDRFSAERLKGVDSTLKIQPAELGDSAVYLCASCKGQGLNYGYTFGSGTRLTVV.

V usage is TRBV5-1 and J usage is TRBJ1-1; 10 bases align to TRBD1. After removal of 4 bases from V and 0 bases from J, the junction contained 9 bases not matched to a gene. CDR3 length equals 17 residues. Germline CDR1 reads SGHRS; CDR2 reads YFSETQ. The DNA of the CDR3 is TGCGCCAGCAGCCGGGACAGGGGCGACAATATGAACACTGAAGCTTTCTTT. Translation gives CASSRDRGDNMNTEAFF.

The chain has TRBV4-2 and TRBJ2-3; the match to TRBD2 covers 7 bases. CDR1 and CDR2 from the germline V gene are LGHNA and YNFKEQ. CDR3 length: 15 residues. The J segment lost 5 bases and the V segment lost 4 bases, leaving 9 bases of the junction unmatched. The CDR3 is CASSPLGGGRDTQYF. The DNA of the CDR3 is TGTGCCAGCAGCCCCCTAGGCGGGGGAAGAGATACGCAGTATTTT.

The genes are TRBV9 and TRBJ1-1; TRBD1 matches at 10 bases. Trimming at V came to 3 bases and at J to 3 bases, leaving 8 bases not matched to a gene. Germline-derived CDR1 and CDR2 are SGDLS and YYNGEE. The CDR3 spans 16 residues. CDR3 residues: CASSARGQGTDTEAFF. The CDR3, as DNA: TGTGCCAGCAGCGCGAGGGGACAGGGGACGGACACTGAAGCTTTCTTT.

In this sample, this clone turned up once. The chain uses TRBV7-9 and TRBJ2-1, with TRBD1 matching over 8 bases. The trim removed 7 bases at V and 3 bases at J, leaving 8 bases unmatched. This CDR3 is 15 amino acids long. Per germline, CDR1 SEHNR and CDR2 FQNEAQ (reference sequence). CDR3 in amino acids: CASIPQQGGYNEQFF. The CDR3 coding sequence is TGTGCCAGCATCCCTCAACAGGGGGGCTACAATGAGCAGTTCTTC.

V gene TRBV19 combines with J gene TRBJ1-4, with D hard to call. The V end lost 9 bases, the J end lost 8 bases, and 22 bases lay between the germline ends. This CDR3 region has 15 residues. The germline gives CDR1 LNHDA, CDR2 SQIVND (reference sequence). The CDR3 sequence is CASRTRPEGWEKLFF. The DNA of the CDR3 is TGTGCCAGCCGAACTCGACCGGAGGGATGGGAAAAACTGTTTTTT.

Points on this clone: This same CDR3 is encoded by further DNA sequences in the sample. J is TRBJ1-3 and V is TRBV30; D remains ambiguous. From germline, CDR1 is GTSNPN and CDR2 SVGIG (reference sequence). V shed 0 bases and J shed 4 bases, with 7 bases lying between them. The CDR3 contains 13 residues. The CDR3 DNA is TGTGCCTGGAGTGTACAAACCGGAAACACCATATATTTT. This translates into CAWSVQTGNTIYF.

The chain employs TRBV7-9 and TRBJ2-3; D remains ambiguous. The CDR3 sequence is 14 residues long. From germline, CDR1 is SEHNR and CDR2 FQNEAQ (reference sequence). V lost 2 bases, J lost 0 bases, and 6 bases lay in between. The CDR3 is CASSLSVSTDTQYF. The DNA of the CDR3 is TGTGCCAGCAGCTTATCAGTTAGCACAGATACGCAGTATTTT.

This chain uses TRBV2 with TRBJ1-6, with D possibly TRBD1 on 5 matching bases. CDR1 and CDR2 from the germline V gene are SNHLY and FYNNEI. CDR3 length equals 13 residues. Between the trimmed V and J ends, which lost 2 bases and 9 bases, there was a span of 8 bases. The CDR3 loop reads CASSELGGSPLHF. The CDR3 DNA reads TGTGCCAGCAGTGAACTGGGGGGTTCACCCCTCCACTTT.

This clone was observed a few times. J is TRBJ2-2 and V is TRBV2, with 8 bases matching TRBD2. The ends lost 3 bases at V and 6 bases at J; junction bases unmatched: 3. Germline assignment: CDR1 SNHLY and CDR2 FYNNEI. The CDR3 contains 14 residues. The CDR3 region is CASSDGGAAGELFF. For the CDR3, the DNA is TGTGCCAGCAGTGACGGGGGGGCCGCCGGGGAGCTGTTTTTT.

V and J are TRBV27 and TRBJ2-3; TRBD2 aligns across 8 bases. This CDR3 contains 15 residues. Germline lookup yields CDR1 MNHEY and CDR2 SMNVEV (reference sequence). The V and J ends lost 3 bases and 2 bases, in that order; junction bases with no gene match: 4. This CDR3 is CASSFGAGDTDTQYF. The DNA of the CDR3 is TGTGCCAGCAGTTTCGGAGCGGGGGACACAGATACGCAGTATTTT.

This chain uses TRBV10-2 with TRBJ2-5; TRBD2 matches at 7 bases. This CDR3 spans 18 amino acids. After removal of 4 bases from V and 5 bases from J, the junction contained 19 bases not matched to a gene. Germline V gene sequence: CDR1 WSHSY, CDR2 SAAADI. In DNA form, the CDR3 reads TGCGCCAGCAGTGGCCCAAATTTACTGGGGGGGACGATGGAGACCCAGTACTTC. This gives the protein CASSGPNLLGGTMETQYF.

CDR3 bases: TGTGCCAGCAGTTTAGGGGCAGATGAAAAACTGTTTTTT. Translating gives CASSLGADEKLFF. The V gene is TRBV27, the J gene TRBJ1-4, with TRBD1 as a possible D gene (5 bases). CDR1 is MNHEY and CDR2 is SMNVEV in the germline V gene (reference sequence). The CDR3 has 13 residues. The V end was cut by 2 bases, the J end by 6 bases, with 7 bases between.

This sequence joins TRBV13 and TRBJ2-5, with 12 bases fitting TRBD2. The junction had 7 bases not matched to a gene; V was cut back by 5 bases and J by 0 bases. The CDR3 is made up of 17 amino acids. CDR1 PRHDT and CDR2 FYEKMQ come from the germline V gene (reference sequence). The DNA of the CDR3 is TGTGCCAGCAGCCGACTAGCGGGGGACAGGTACCAAGAGACCCAGTACTTC. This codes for CASSRLAGDRYQETQYF. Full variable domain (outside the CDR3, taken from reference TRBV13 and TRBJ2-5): AAGVIQSPRHLIKEKRETATLKCYPIPRHDTVYWYQQGPGQDPQFLISFYEKMQSDKGSIPDRFSAQQFSDYHSELNMSSLELGDSALYFCASSRLAGDRYQETQYFGPGTRLLVL.

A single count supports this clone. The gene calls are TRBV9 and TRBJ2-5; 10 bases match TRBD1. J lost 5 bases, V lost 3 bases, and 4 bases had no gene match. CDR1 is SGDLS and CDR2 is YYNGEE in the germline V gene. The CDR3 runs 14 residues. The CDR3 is CASSADRGRETQYF. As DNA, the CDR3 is TGTGCCAGCAGCGCAGACAGGGGGCGGGAGACCCAGTACTTC. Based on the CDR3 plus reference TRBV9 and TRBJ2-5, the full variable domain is DSGVTQTPKHLITATGQRVTLRCSPRSGDLSVYWYQQSLDQGLQFLIQYYNGEERAKGNILERFSAQQFPDLHSELNLSSLELGDSALYFCASSADRGRETQYFGPGTRLLVL.

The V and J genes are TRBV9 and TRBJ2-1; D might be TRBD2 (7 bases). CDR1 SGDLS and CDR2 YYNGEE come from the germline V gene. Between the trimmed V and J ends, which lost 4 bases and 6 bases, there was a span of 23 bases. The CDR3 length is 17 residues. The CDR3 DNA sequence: TGTGCCAGCAGCCTAAACCAGTGGGGGGGCGTCTTCAATGAGCAGTTCTTC. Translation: CASSLNQWGGVFNEQFF.